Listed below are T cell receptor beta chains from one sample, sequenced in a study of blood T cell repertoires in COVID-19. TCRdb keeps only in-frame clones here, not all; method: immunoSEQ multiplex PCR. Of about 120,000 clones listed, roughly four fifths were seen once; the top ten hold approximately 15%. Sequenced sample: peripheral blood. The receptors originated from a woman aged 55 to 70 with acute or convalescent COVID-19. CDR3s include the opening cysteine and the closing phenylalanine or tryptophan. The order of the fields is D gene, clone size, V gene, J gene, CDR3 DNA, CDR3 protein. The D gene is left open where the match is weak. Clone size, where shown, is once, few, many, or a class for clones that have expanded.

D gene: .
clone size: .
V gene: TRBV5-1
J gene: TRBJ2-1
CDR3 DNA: TGCGCCAGCAGCTTGGAGCGGAGGTCCTACAATGAGCAGTTCTTC
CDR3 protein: CASSLERRSYNEQFF

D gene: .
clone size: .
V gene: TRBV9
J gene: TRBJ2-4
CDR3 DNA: TGTGCCAGCAGCGTTATGGATGAGGGCATTCAGTACTTC
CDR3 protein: CASSVMDEGIQYF

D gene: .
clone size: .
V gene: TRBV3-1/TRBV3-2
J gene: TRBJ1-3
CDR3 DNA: TGTGCCAGCAGCCAAGCCTGGGGGGGGGCTCGGGACACCATATATTTT
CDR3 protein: CASSQAWGGARDTIYF

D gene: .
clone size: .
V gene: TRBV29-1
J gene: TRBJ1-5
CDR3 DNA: TGCAGCGTTAGACAGCATAGCAATCAGCCCCAGCATTTT
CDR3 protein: CSVRQHSNQPQHF

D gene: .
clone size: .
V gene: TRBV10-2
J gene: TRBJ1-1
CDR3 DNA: TGCGCCAGCAGTGTCGGCAGGTTGAACACTGAAGCTTTCTTT
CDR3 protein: CASSVGRLNTEAFF

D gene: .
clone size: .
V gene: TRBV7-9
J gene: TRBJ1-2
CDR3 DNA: TGTGCCAGCAGCTTAGCGGTCGAGGGAGTGGCGGGCTACACCTTC
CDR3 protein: CASSLAVEGVAGYTF

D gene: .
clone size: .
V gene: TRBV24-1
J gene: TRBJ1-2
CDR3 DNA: TGTGCCACCAGTGATCCCGACAGCTATGGCTACACCTTC
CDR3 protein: CATSDPDSYGYTF

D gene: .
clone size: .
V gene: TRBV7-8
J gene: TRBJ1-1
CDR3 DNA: TGTGCCAGCAGCTTAGTTTGGCAGGGCACTGAAGCTTTCTTT
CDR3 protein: CASSLVWQGTEAFF

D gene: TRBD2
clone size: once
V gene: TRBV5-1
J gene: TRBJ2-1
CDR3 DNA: TGCGCCAGCAGCTCGACTAGCGGGGGGGCCTTCAATGAGCAGTTCTTC
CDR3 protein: CASSSTSGGAFNEQFF

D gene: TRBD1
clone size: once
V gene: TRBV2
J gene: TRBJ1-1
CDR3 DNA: TGTGCCAGCAGTACGACAGGGGGCGGGGAAGCTTTCTTT
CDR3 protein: CASSTTGGGEAFF

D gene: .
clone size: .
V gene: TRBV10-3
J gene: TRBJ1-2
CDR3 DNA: TGTGCCATCAGTGAGAGTGGGACTTCTGGCTACACCTTC
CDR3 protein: CAISESGTSGYTF

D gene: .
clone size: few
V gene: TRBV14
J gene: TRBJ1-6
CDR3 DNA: TGTGCCAGCAGCCAAGGACAGCGCTACAATTCACCCCTCCACTTT
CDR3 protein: CASSQGQRYNSPLHF

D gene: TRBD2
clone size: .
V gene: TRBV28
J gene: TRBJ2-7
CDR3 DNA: TGTGCCAGCAGAGATAGCGGGGGGCTCTACGAGCAGTACTTC
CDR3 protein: CASRDSGGLYEQYF

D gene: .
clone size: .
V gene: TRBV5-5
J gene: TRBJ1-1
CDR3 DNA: TGTGCCAGCAGCTTACTAGGGAACACTGAAGCTTTCTTT
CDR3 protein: CASSLLGNTEAFF

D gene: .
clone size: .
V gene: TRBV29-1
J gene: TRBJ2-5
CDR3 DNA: TGCAGCGTTGCCTTTGACTTGACGACCCAGTACTTC
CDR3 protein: CSVAFDLTTQYF

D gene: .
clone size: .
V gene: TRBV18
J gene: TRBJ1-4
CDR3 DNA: TGTGCCAGCTCAGCAGGGTCATCAAATGAAAAACTGTTTTTT
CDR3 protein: CASSAGSSNEKLFF

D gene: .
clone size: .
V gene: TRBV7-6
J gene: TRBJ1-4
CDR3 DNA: TGTGCCAGCAGCTTAGAACCGAGCCTTAATGAAAAACTGTTTTTT
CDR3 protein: CASSLEPSLNEKLFF

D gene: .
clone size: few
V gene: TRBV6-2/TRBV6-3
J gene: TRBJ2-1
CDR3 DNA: TGTGCCAGCAGTTGGACACTATACAATGAGCAGTTCTTC
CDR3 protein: CASSWTLYNEQFF

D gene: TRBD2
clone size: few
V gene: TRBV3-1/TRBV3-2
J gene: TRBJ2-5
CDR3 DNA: TGTGCCAGCAGCCGTTCTGGGGGGGGACGGCAAGAGACCCAGTACTTC
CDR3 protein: CASSRSGGGRQETQYF

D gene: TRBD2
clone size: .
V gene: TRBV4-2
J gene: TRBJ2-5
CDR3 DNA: TGTGCCAGCAGCCAAGGTGGTCGGCGGGGAGGGGAAGAGACCCAGTACTTC
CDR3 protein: CASSQGGRRGGEETQYF

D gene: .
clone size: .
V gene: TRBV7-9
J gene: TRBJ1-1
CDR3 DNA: TGTGCCAGCAGTGAGCAGGCTAACACTGAAGCTTTCTTT
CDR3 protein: CASSEQANTEAFF

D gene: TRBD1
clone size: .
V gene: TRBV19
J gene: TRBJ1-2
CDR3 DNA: TGTGCCAGTAGTGGCCGGGACAGAGGCTCCTATGGCTACACCTTC
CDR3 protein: CASSGRDRGSYGYTF

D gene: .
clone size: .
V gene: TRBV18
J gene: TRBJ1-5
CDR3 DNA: TGTGCCAGCTCATCAGGGAACGATCAGCCCCAGCATTTT
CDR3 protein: CASSSGNDQPQHF

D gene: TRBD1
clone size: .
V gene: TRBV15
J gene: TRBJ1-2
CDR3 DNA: TGTGCCACCAGCAGAATGGACAGGGGACATGGCTACACCTTC
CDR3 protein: CATSRMDRGHGYTF

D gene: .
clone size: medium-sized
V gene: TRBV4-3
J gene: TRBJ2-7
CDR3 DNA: TGCGCCAGCAGCCAAGTTTCGGGTACCCACGAGCAGTACTTC
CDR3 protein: CASSQVSGTHEQYF

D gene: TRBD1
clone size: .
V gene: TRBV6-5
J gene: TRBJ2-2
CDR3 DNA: TGTGCCAGCAAAAAACAGGGGGCGGGCGGGGAGCTGTTTTTT
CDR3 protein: CASKKQGAGGELFF

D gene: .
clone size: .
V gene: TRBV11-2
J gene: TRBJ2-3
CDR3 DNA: TGTGCCAGCAGCATAACTTTACTCGGGGATACGCAGTATTTT
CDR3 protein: CASSITLLGDTQYF